This passage covers 27 T cell receptor beta chains from one sample sequenced in a study of technical replicates of blood from a few donors. Only in-frame clones appear in the TCRdb table, and some are missing; sequencing was by immunoSEQ multiplex PCR. The sample shows 72,000 or so clones, about 92% of them seen only once. The sequencing input was T cells isolated from PBMCs. All receptors come from a human donor in good health.

The rearrangement links TRBV7-2 to TRBJ2-7; D unclear. The CDR3 length is 13 residues. V was trimmed by 0 bases and J by 5 bases, leaving 8 bases between them. Germline assignment: CDR1 SGHTA and CDR2 FQGNSA. As DNA, the CDR3 is TGTGCCAGCAGCTTAGCGCACACCAACGAGCAGTACTTC. It codes for CASSLAHTNEQYF.

The chain uses TRBV6-5 and TRBJ1-4, with a weak D call TRBD1 (6 bases). Germline CDR1 MNHEY, CDR2 SVGAGI. Deletions cut 5 bases from V and 5 bases from J, with 9 bases between. The CDR3 runs to 13 residues. CDR3 in amino acids: CASSPGGNEKLFF. CDR3 bases: TGTGCCAGCAGTCCGGGGGGCAATGAAAAACTGTTTTTT.

The CDR3: CASSVGGAGAGEQFF. The CDR3 DNA reads as TGTGCCAGCAGCGTAGGTGGTGCGGGAGCAGGTGAGCAGTTCTTC. The V call is TRBV9, the J call TRBJ2-1, with 7 bases lining up with TRBD2. The germline gives CDR1 SGDLS, CDR2 YYNGEE. The V and J ends lost 0 bases and 9 bases, in that order; junction bases with no gene match: 9. The CDR3 covers 15 residues. Full variable domain (outside the CDR3, taken from reference TRBV9 and TRBJ2-1): DSGVTQTPKHLITATGQRVTLRCSPRSGDLSVYWYQQSLDQGLQFLIQYYNGEERAKGNILERFSAQQFPDLHSELNLSSLELGDSALYFCASSVGGAGAGEQFFGPGTRLTVL.

The rearrangement uses TRBV10-3 and TRBJ2-7; tentative D call: TRBD2 (7 bases). Trimming stripped 6 bases from V and 0 bases from J, with 15 bases between. This CDR3 has 15 residues. In germline, CDR1 is ENHRY, CDR2 SYGVKD. The CDR3 DNA reads TGTGCCATCAGCGGAAGGGGGGGCAACTCCTACGAGCAGTACTTC. Protein sequence: CAISGRGGNSYEQYF.

CDR3 DNA: TGTGCCTGGAGTGAGCCTAATGAGCAGTTCTTC. Its translation: CAWSEPNEQFF. The V call is TRBV30, the J call TRBJ2-1; D is ambiguous. From germline, CDR1 is GTSNPN and CDR2 SVGIG (reference sequence). V was trimmed by 1 base and J by 7 bases, leaving 5 bases between them. The CDR3 loop spans 11 amino acids.

This chain uses TRBV19 with TRBJ2-7; 8 nucleotides match TRBD2. The V gene end was trimmed by 5 bases and the J gene end by 3 bases; junction bases not matched to a gene: 3. The CDR3 consists of 13 residues. Germline loops: CDR1 LNHDA, CDR2 SQIVND (reference sequence). In DNA, the CDR3 is TGTGCCAGTAGTCCTGCGGGAGGCTACGAGCAGTACTTC. As protein: CASSPAGGYEQYF.

As DNA, the CDR3 is TGTGCCAGCTCACCACTTTACAGGGAGGGCTCCTACGAGCAGTACTTC. This codes for CASSPLYREGSYEQYF. This chain links TRBV18 with TRBJ2-7, with TRBD2 as a possible D gene (7 bases). This CDR3 is built from 16 residues. The ends were cut back, 1 base at V and 0 bases at J, with 13 bases in the middle. The germline gives CDR1 KGHSH, CDR2 LQKENI.

This chain connects TRBV4-1 to TRBJ2-1; 10 bases line up with TRBD2. J lost 5 bases, V lost 2 bases, and 0 bases had no gene match. The germline gives CDR1 MGHRA, CDR2 YSYEKL. This CDR3 contains 14 residues. CDR3 amino acids: CASSQSGGDNEQFF. CDR3 DNA: TGCGCCAGCAGCCAAAGCGGGGGGGACAATGAGCAGTTCTTC.

The CDR3 is CASSFGGPSGYTF. In nucleotides, the CDR3 is TGTGCCAGCAGCTTCGGGGGGCCCTCGGGCTACACCTTC. The rearrangement links TRBV5-8 to TRBJ1-2; D might be TRBD1 (6 bases). Germline V gene lookup returns CDR1 SGHTS and CDR2 YDEGEE. The CDR3 spans 13 residues. Trimming removed 2 bases from V and 8 bases from J, with 13 bases in between.

The chain has TRBV11-2 and TRBJ2-7; D is uncertain. The length of the CDR3 is 12 residues. V lost 3 bases and J lost 3, with 6 bases in between. The V gene's germline CDR1 is SGHAT and CDR2 FQNNGV. The CDR3 region is CASSLGIYEQYF. CDR3 DNA sequence: TGTGCCAGCAGCTTGGGCATCTACGAGCAGTACTTC.

This chain joins TRBV2 and TRBJ1-1; possible D gene TRBD1, 5 bases. The CDR3 is 14 residues long. Germline-derived CDR1 and CDR2 are SNHLY and FYNNEI. The V end lost 10 bases, the J end lost 0 bases, and 15 bases lay between the germline ends. The CDR3 nucleotides are TGTGCCACTCCTCAGAGGGACTTGAACACTGAAGCTTTCTTT. Protein product: CATPQRDLNTEAFF.

The chain links TRBV28 to TRBJ1-1, with D possibly being TRBD1 (6 bases). Trimming shortened V by 6 bases and J by 8 bases, and 19 bases separated the two germline ends. CDR1 is MDHEN, CDR2 SYDVKM, per germline. The CDR3 is 14 residues long. CDR3 amino acids: CASSLSGQPSEAFF. CDR3 in DNA: TGTGCCAGCAGCCTATCAGGACAGCCATCGGAAGCTTTCTTT.

The J gene is TRBJ1-2, the V gene TRBV30; D ambiguous. The CDR3 is 11 amino acids. Germline V gene data show CDR1 as GTSNPN and CDR2 as SVGIG (reference sequence). V dropped 5 bases and J dropped 8 bases, with 12 bases sitting between them. CDR3 region: CAWGQVGGYTF. The CDR3 nucleotides read TGTGCCTGGGGGCAGGTAGGAGGCTACACCTTC.

The chain employs TRBV5-1 and TRBJ2-7; 8 nucleotides align to TRBD1. The CDR3 sequence is 14 residues long. Germline V gene lookup returns CDR1 SGHRS and CDR2 YFSETQ. V shed 0 bases and J 3 bases; nucleotides not matched to a gene: 2. Written as DNA, the CDR3 is TGCGCCAGCAGCTTGGGGGACAGGCACTACGAGCAGTACTTC. Translated: CASSLGDRHYEQYF.

The table lists this clone with a count of one. The CDR3, as DNA: TGTGCCAGCAGTCCCACCGTAGGGGTATATGGCTACACCTTC. This encodes CASSPTVGVYGYTF. The rearrangement uses TRBV27 and TRBJ1-2, with D perhaps matching TRBD1 (5 bases). In germline, CDR1 is MNHEY, CDR2 SMNVEV (reference sequence). The CDR3 runs 14 residues. V was cut by 5 bases and J by 5 bases, with 15 bases left in between.

The chain has TRBV5-1 and TRBJ2-1; D is unclear. Germline V gives CDR1 SGHRS, CDR2 YFSETQ. This CDR3 has 12 amino acids. V lost 4 bases and J lost 4, with 6 bases in between. This CDR3 reads CASSPYYNEQFF. Written as DNA, the CDR3 is TGCGCCAGCAGCCCTTATTACAATGAGCAGTTCTTC.

The CDR3 here is CASKHDRYSNQPQHF. The DNA for the CDR3 is TGTGCCAGCAAGCACGACAGATATAGCAATCAGCCCCAGCATTTT. The gene calls are TRBV6-6 and TRBJ1-5, with a tentative D call TRBD1 (5 bases). Germline V CDR1 and CDR2: MNHNY, SVGAGI (reference sequence). V lost 7 bases, J lost 0 bases, and 13 bases lay in between. This CDR3 comprises 15 residues.

The chain employs TRBV6-4 and TRBJ2-1, with 9 bases fitting TRBD1. The V and J ends lost 2 bases and 8 bases, in that order; junction bases with no gene match: 7. Per the germline V gene, CDR1 is MRHNA and CDR2 is SNTAGT. The CDR3 extends over 15 amino acids. The CDR3 loop reads CASSDEGQGLYEQFF. The CDR3 DNA reads as TGTGCCAGCAGTGACGAGGGACAGGGACTCTATGAGCAGTTCTTC.

The chain combines TRBV29-1 with TRBJ1-4; D unresolved. This CDR3 region has 16 residues. The germline CDR1 and CDR2 sequences are SQVTM and ANQGSEA. Trimming cost V 4 bases and J 0 bases, with 15 bases left between them. The CDR3 protein is CSVGGGDFATNEKLFF. As DNA, the CDR3 is TGCAGCGTTGGAGGAGGCGATTTCGCAACTAATGAAAAACTGTTTTTT.

This sequence joins TRBV9 and TRBJ2-2; D remains unclear. V lost 7 bases to trimming and J lost 2 bases, with 6 bases between them. Germline CDR1 and CDR2: SGDLS and YYNGEE. The CDR3 spans 12 residues. Here the CDR3 DNA reads TGTGCCAGCGGGCCTAACACCGGGGAGCTGTTTTTT. Translation: CASGPNTGELFF.

V usage is TRBV19 and J usage is TRBJ2-2, with a possible D match to TRBD1 (6 bases). This CDR3 contains 14 residues. Trimming left V 7 bases short and J 7 bases short, with 16 bases between. Germline V gene data show CDR1 as LNHDA and CDR2 as SQIVND (reference sequence). The CDR3 DNA follows: TGTGCCAGTAAACAGGGTGGAAACTTCGGGGAGCTGTTTTTT. Amino acids: CASKQGGNFGELFF.

This sequence joins TRBV19 and TRBJ2-7; D remains ambiguous. The germline CDR1 and CDR2 sequences are LNHDA and SQIVND (reference sequence). The CDR3 has 9 residues. The V and J ends lost 9 bases and 2 bases respectively, with 2 bases between them. CDR3 in DNA: TGTGCCAGCGCCTACGAGCAGTACTTC. This gives the protein CASAYEQYF.

CDR3: CASSVAGTYEQYF. Here the CDR3 DNA reads TGTGCCAGCAGTGTAGCGGGCACCTACGAGCAGTACTTC. This rearrangement joins TRBV6-1 to TRBJ2-7, with 7 bases fitting TRBD2. J lost 2 bases, V lost 4 bases, and 2 bases had no gene match. The CDR3 has 13 amino acids. Germline lookup yields CDR1 MNHNS and CDR2 SASEGT.

The gene calls are TRBV5-6 and TRBJ2-1, with 8 bases fitting TRBD2. J was trimmed by 0 bases and V by 4 bases; bases with no gene match: 3. The CDR3 covers 15 residues. CDR1 is SGHDT, CDR2 YYEEEE, per germline. Here the CDR3 reads CASSQGTSSYNEQFF. CDR3 in DNA: TGTGCCAGCAGCCAAGGGACTAGCTCCTACAATGAGCAGTTCTTC. The full variable domain, its missing parts supplied by reference TRBV5-6 and TRBJ2-1, is DAGVTQSPTHLIKTRGQQVTLRCSPKSGHDTVSWYQQALGQGPQFIFQYYEEEERQRGNFPDRFSGHQFPNYSSELNVNALLLGDSALYLCASSQGTSSYNEQFFGPGTRLTVL.

This clone is a singleton in its sample. The chain is built from TRBV6-1 and TRBJ2-7; a possible D gene is TRBD1 (6 bases). V shed 4 bases and J shed 0 bases, with 10 bases lying between them. The CDR3 consists of 14 residues. Germline loops: CDR1 MNHNS, CDR2 SASEGT. In DNA form, the CDR3 reads TGTGCCAGCAGTGCCCTAGGGGGCTCCTACGAGCAGTACTTC. This encodes CASSALGGSYEQYF.

The chain carries TRBV19 and TRBJ1-5, with D tentatively TRBD1 (5 bases). The CDR3 consists of 17 residues. Between the trimmed V and J ends, which lost 1 base and 2 bases, there was a span of 15 bases. CDR1 is LNHDA and CDR2 is SQIVND in the germline V gene (reference sequence). CDR3 protein: CASSIVGGAAGNQPQHF. The CDR3 DNA sequence: TGTGCCAGTAGTATAGTCGGAGGGGCCGCCGGCAATCAGCCCCAGCATTTT.

The rearrangement joins TRBV6-6 to TRBJ1-5, with D perhaps matching TRBD1 (5 bases). The CDR3 has 14 residues. CDR1 is MNHNY and CDR2 is SVGAGI in the germline V gene (reference sequence). V was cut by 6 bases and J by 6 bases, with 15 bases left in between. The CDR3 region has the DNA TGTGCCAGCAGGGAGGGAGGGGATCGTCAGCCCCAGCATTTT. It specifies CASREGGDRQPQHF.